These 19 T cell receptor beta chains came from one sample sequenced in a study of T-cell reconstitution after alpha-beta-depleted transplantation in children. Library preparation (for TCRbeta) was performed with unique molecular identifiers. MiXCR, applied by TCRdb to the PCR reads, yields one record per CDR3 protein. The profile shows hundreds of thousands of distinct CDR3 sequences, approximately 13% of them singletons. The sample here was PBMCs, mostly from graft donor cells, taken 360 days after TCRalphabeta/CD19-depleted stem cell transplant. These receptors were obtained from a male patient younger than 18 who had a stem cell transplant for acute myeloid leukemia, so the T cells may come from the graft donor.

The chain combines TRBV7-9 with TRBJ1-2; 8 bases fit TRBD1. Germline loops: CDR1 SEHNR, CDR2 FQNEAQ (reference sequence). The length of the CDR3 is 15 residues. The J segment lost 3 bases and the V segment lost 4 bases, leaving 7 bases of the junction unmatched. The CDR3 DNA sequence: TGTGCCAGCAGCTCGGGGACAGGCGGCTACTATGGCTACACCTTC. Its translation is CASSSGTGGYYGYTF.

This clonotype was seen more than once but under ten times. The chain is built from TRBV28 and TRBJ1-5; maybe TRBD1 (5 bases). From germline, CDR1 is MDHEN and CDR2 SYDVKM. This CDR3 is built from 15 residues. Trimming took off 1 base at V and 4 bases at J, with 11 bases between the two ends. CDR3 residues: CASSLFGAGNQPQHF. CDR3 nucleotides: TGTGCCAGCAGTTTATTTGGGGCAGGGAATCAGCCCCAGCATTTT.

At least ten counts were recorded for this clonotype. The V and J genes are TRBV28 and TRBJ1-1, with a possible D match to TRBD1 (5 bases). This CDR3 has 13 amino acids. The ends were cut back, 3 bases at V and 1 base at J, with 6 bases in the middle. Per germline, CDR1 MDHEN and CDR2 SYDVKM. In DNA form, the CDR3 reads TGTGCCAGCAGTTTGACAGCGAACACTGAAGCTTTCTTT. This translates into CASSLTANTEAFF.

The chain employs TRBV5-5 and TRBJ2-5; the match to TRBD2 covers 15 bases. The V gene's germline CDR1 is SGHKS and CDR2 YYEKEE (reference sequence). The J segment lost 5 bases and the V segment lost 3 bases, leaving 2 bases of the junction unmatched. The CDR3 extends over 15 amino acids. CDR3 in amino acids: CASSSGTSGRETQYF. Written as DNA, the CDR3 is TGTGCCAGCAGCTCCGGGACTAGCGGGAGGGAGACCCAGTACTTC.

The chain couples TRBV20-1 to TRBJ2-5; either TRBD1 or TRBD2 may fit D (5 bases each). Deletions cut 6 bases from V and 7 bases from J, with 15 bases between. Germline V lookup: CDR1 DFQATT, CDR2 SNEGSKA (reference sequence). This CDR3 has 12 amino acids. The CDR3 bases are TGCAGTGCCCGAGACTGGGACGTGACCCAGTACTTC. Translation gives CSARDWDVTQYF.

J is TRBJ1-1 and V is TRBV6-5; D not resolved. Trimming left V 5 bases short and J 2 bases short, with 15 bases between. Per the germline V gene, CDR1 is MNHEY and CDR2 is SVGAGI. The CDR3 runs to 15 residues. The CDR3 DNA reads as TGTGCCAGCAGTCCGATCAGGCCCAGAAACACTGAAGCTTTCTTT. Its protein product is CASSPIRPRNTEAFF.

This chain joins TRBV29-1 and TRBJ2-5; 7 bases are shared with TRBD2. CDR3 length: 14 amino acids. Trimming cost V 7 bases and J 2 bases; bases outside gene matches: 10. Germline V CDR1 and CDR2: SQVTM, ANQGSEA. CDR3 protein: CSAGGGGGQETQYF. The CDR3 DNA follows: TGCAGCGCTGGGGGGGGTGGGGGTCAAGAGACCCAGTACTTC.

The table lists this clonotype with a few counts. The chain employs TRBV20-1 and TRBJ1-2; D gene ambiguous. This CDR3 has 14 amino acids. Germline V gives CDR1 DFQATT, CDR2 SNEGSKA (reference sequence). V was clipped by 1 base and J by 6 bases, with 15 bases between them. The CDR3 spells CSARAWTFGNGYTF. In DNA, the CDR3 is TGCAGTGCTAGAGCCTGGACTTTTGGTAATGGCTACACCTTC.

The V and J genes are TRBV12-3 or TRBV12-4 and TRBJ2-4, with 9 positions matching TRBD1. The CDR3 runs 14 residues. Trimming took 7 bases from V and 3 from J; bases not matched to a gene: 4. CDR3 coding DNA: TGTGCCAGCATAAGGACAGGGGACAAAAACATTCAGTACTTC. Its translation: CASIRTGDKNIQYF.

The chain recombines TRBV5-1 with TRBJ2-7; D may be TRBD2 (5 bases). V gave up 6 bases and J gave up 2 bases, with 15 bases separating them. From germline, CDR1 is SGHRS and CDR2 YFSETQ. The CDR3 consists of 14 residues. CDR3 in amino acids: CASNVVEGAYEQYF. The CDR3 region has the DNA TGCGCCAGCAACGTCGTCGAGGGAGCCTACGAGCAGTACTTC.

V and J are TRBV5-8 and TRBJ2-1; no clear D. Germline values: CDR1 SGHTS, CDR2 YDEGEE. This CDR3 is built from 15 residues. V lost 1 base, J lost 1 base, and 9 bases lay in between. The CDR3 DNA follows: TGTGCCAGCAGCTTGACATTACAATCCTACAATGAGCAGTTCTTC. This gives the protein CASSLTLQSYNEQFF.

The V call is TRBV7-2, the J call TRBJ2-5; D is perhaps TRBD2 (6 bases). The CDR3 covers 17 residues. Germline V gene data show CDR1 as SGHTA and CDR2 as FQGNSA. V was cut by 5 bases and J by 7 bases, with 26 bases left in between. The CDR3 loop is CASSPVARGTLLGTQYF. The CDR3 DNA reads TGTGCCAGCAGCCCCGTAGCTCGGGGGACTCTTCTTGGGACCCAGTACTTC.

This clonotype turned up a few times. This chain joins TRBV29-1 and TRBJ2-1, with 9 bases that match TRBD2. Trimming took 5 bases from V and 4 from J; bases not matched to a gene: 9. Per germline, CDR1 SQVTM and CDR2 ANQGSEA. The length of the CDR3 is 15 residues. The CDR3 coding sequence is TGCAGCGTTTCGAGCGGGAGCGGGGGGTACAATGAGCAGTTCTTC. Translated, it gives CSVSSGSGGYNEQFF.

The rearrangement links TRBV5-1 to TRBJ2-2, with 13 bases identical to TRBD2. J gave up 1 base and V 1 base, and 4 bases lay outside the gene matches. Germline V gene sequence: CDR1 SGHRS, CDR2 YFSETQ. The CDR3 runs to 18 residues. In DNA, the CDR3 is TGCGCCAGCAGCTTGTCTGGGACTAGCGGGGTGAACACCGGGGAGCTGTTTTTT. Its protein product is CASSLSGTSGVNTGELFF. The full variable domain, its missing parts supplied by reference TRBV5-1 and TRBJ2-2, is KAGVTQTPRYLIKTRGQQVTLSCSPISGHRSVSWYQQTPGQGLQFLFEYFSETQRNKGNFPGRFSGRQFSNSRSEMNVSTLELGDSALYLCASSLSGTSGVNTGELFFGEGSRLTVL.

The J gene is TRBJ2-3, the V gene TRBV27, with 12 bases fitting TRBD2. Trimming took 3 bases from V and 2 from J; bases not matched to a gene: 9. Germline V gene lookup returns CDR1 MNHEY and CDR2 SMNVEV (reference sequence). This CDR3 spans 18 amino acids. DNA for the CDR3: TGTGCCAGCAGTTTTAGCCTAGCGGGAGGGCCTATCACAGATACGCAGTATTTT. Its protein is CASSFSLAGGPITDTQYF.

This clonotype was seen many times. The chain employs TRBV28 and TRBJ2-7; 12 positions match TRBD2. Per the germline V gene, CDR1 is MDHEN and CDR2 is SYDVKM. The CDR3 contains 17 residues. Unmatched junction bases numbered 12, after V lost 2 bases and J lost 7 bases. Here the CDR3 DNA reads TGTGCCAGCAGTTTAGGGGGACTAGCGGGTTTTAAATGGGAGCAGTACTTC. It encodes CASSLGGLAGFKWEQYF.

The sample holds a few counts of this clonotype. CDR3 amino acids: CSAAPNTQYF. The CDR3, as DNA: TGCAGTGCCGCGCCCAATACGCAGTATTTT. J is TRBJ2-3 and V is TRBV20-1; D is uncertain. Germline V lookup: CDR1 DFQATT, CDR2 SNEGSKA (reference sequence). This CDR3 contains 10 residues. V shed 6 bases and J shed 7 bases, with 8 bases lying between them.

For the CDR3, the DNA is TGTGCCAGCAGTTCACCGGGACAGGGGCCGCTAATATACTCCTACGAGCAGTACTTC. This codes for CASSSPGQGPLIYSYEQYF. The chain joins TRBV6-5 to TRBJ2-7, with 10 nucleotides matching TRBD1. This CDR3 is 19 amino acids long. Trimming took 4 bases from V and 0 from J; bases not matched to a gene: 15. Germline CDR1 reads MNHEY; CDR2 reads SVGAGI.

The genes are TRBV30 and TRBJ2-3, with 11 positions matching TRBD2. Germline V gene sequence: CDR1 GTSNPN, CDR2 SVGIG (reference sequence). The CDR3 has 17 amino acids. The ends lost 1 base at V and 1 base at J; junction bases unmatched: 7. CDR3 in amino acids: CAWSASLSGRGTDTQYF. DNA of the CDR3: TGTGCCTGGAGTGCCTCACTTAGCGGGAGGGGCACAGATACGCAGTATTTT.